The 9 T cell receptor beta chains given below trace back to one sample, sequenced in a study of T cell clones after liver transplantation. Here immunoSEQ multiplex PCR was the method, and the copy in TCRdb shows in-frame clones only, minus some. The repertoire holds 70,000 to 80,000 clones, with about 92% as singletons. This specimen consisted of CD4+ T cells from blood, obtained before liver transplant. These receptors came from a human donor who received a liver transplant.

The chain couples TRBV28 to TRBJ1-1; D is possibly TRBD1 (5 bases). Germline CDR1 reads MDHEN; CDR2 reads SYDVKM. This CDR3 has 15 residues. V was trimmed by 4 bases and J by 0 bases, leaving 12 bases between them. The CDR3 coding sequence is TGTGCCAGCAGTTCCGGGGGAGCTATGAACACTGAAGCTTTCTTT. Protein sequence: CASSSGGAMNTEAFF.

This rearrangement joins TRBV5-4 to TRBJ1-2; no reliable D call. Trimming took off 3 bases at V and 0 bases at J, with 18 bases between the two ends. Looked up from germline, CDR1 is SGHNT and CDR2 is YYREEE (reference sequence). This CDR3 region has 17 residues. CDR3 sequence reads: CASSSPLGAASNYGYTF. The CDR3 nucleotides read TGTGCCAGCAGCTCCCCCCTTGGAGCAGCTTCTAACTATGGCTACACCTTC.

The chain joins TRBV6-5 to TRBJ1-2; 9 bases are shared with TRBD1. The germline gives CDR1 MNHEY, CDR2 SVGAGI. V lost 5 bases to trimming and J lost 11 bases; unmatched junction nucleotides: 6. The CDR3 sequence is 12 residues long. The CDR3 sequence is CASSPGQGRYTF. Here the CDR3 DNA reads TGTGCCAGCAGTCCAGGACAGGGGAGGTACACCTTC.

The chain carries TRBV5-1 and TRBJ2-7; 8 nucleotides agree with TRBD1. CDR3 length: 15 residues. Germline V gives CDR1 SGHRS, CDR2 YFSETQ. Germline trimming cut 7 bases from V and 4 bases from J; bases unmatched to any gene: 13. This chain's CDR3 is CASSTSGTGTYEQYF. The CDR3, as DNA: TGCGCCAGCTCAACCTCCGGGACAGGCACTTACGAGCAGTACTTC.

The CDR3 DNA reads as TGTGCCAGCAGCTTACCGCTAGCGGGAGTCGATGAGCAGTTCTTC. It encodes CASSLPLAGVDEQFF. This rearrangement joins TRBV7-2 to TRBJ2-1, with 10 nucleotides matching TRBD2. Looked up from germline, CDR1 is SGHTA and CDR2 is FQGNSA. V was pared by 2 bases and J by 8 bases, with 6 bases of the junction left unmatched. This CDR3 is 15 amino acids long. Variable domain in full (rest from reference TRBV7-2 and TRBJ2-1): GAGVSQSPSNKVTEKGKDVELRCDPISGHTALYWYRQSLGQGLEFLIYFQGNSAPDKSGLPSDRFSAERTGGSVSTLTIQRTQQEDSAVYLCASSLPLAGVDEQFFGPGTRLTVL.

This rearrangement joins TRBV27 to TRBJ1-6; maybe TRBD1 (6 bases). V lost 3 bases and J 8 bases, leaving 14 bases between the germline ends. CDR3 length: 15 amino acids. Germline V gene sequence: CDR1 MNHEY, CDR2 SMNVEV (reference sequence). This chain's CDR3 is CASSLVQGPHSPLHF. The CDR3 coding sequence is TGTGCCAGCAGTTTGGTACAGGGCCCTCATTCACCCCTCCACTTT.

This chain links TRBV29-1 with TRBJ1-1, with 9 bases fitting TRBD1. Germline V gene data show CDR1 as SQVTM and CDR2 as ANQGSEA. Trimming removed 6 bases from V and 7 bases from J; junction bases left unmatched: 9. The CDR3 totals 13 residues. CDR3 nucleotides: TGCAGCGTCGAAACCGGGACAGGGCTTGAAGCTTTCTTT. Translation gives CSVETGTGLEAFF.

This chain links TRBV11-3 with TRBJ2-3; 10 bases fit TRBD2. CDR1 and CDR2 from the germline V gene are SGHNT and YENEEA. The CDR3 is made up of 16 amino acids. The ends lost 5 bases at V and 2 bases at J; junction bases unmatched: 7. The CDR3 region is CASSLAGTSDTDTQYF. The CDR3 DNA reads TGTGCCAGCAGCCTCGCCGGGACTAGCGACACAGATACGCAGTATTTT. Variable domain in full (rest from reference TRBV11-3 and TRBJ2-3): EAGVVQSPRYKIIEKKQPVAFWCNPISGHNTLYWYLQNLGQGPELLIRYENEEAVDDSQLPKDRFSAERLKGVDSTLKIQPAELGDSAVYLCASSLAGTSDTDTQYFGPGTRLTVL.

This clone was recorded once. The chain is built from TRBV6-5 and TRBJ2-7; TRBD2 matches at 13 bases. The CDR3 has 15 residues. The J segment lost 5 bases and the V segment lost 6 bases, leaving 7 bases of the junction unmatched. The V gene's germline CDR1 is MNHEY and CDR2 SVGAGI. The DNA for the CDR3 is TGTGCCAGCAGGGAGGGGACTAGCGGGACCCACGAGCAGTACTTC. This gives the protein CASREGTSGTHEQYF.